One sample yielded the 24 T cell receptor beta chains listed below, sequenced in a study of early T cells in non-severe SARS-CoV-2 infection. TCRdb used MiXCR to reprocess the 5' RACE reads, holding one entry per CDR3 protein. The sample holds some 67,000 distinct CDR3 sequences; about 13% are singletons and the top ten take over 4%. Sequencing input: whole blood. Source of these receptors: an adult who was a healthcare worker with PCR-confirmed SARS-CoV-2 infection or an uninfected control (not recorded which).

In its sample, this clonotype was seen many times. The chain joins TRBV5-1 to TRBJ2-1; 13 bases are shared with TRBD2. The CDR3 runs to 18 residues. CDR1 and CDR2 (germline): SGHRS, YFSETQ. Unmatched junction bases numbered 14, after V lost 3 bases and J lost 8 bases. The CDR3 sequence is CASSSWTSGGSRIHEQFF. CDR3 in DNA: TGCGCCAGCAGCTCGTGGACTAGCGGGGGATCGCGCATCCATGAGCAGTTCTTC.

V usage is TRBV5-1 and J usage is TRBJ2-5; the D call may be TRBD1 or TRBD2 (5 bases each). V shed 4 bases and J shed 5 bases, with 15 bases lying between them. The CDR3 is made up of 14 amino acids. Germline lookup yields CDR1 SGHRS and CDR2 YFSETQ. The chain's CDR3 is CASSPRPGDETQYF. CDR3 DNA sequence: TGCGCCAGCAGCCCTAGACCCGGGGACGAGACCCAGTACTTC. Full variable domain (missing parts from reference TRBV5-1 and TRBJ2-5): KAGVTQTPRYLIKTRGQQVTLSCSPISGHRSVSWYQQTPGQGLQFLFEYFSETQRNKGNFPGRFSGRQFSNSRSEMNVSTLELGDSALYLCASSPRPGDETQYFGPGTRLLVL.

This clonotype was found many times. This sequence joins TRBV12-5 and TRBJ1-5, with 8 bases matching TRBD1. There are 15 residues in the CDR3. Germline CDR1 is LGHNT and CDR2 is FRNRAP. The trim removed 5 bases at V and 0 bases at J, leaving 3 bases unmatched. Written as DNA, the CDR3 is TGTGCTAGTGGTCCGGGACAGGCTAGCAATCAGCCCCAGCATTTT. Translated, it gives CASGPGQASNQPQHF.

The CDR3 DNA sequence: TGTGCCAGCAGCGCAAGCAGGGGGACAGGGGGAGCCAAAAACATTCAGTACTTC. Translation: CASSASRGTGGAKNIQYF. This chain connects TRBV11-2 to TRBJ2-4; 11 nucleotides match TRBD1. This CDR3 is 18 amino acids long. Trimming removed 5 bases from V and 0 bases from J; junction bases left unmatched: 9. Looked up from germline, CDR1 is SGHAT and CDR2 is FQNNGV.

The V and J genes are TRBV7-2 and TRBJ2-1, with 8 bases matching TRBD1. Germline loops: CDR1 SGHTA, CDR2 FQGNSA. J gave up 4 bases and V 1 base, and 9 bases lay outside the gene matches. The CDR3 runs 17 residues. The CDR3 region has the DNA TGTGCCAGCAGCTTAGGTTCCGCCGGACAGGGATACAATGAGCAGTTCTTC. Protein: CASSLGSAGQGYNEQFF.

This clonotype was detected a few times. J is TRBJ2-1 and V is TRBV4-1; D unresolved. The CDR3 totals 16 residues. V was clipped by 3 bases and J by 0 bases, with 12 bases between them. Germline V lookup: CDR1 MGHRA, CDR2 YSYEKL. This chain's CDR3 is CASSHFTKSSYNEQFF. DNA for the CDR3: TGCGCCAGCAGCCATTTCACTAAAAGCTCCTACAATGAGCAGTTCTTC.

CDR3 loop: CASSRPTGGANVLTF. The CDR3 DNA sequence: TGTGCCAGCAGCCGACCGACAGGAGGGGCCAACGTCCTGACTTTC. The V call is TRBV3-1, the J call TRBJ2-6; tentative D call: TRBD1 (6 bases). The V end was cut by 4 bases, the J end by 4 bases, with 11 bases between. The CDR3 length is 15 residues. Germline loops: CDR1 LGHDT, CDR2 YNNKEL (reference sequence).

The J gene is TRBJ2-5, the V gene TRBV29-1; no definite D call. The V end lost 1 base, the J end lost 5 bases, and 8 bases lay between the germline ends. The CDR3 is 12 residues long. CDR1 and CDR2 (germline): SQVTM, ANQGSEA. The CDR3 nucleotides read TGCAGCGTTGAAGTCCTGGAGGAGACCCAGTACTTC. Translating gives CSVEVLEETQYF.

The chain links TRBV25-1 to TRBJ2-1; 7 positions agree with TRBD1. This CDR3 comprises 12 residues. V trimming: 3 bases; J trimming: 10 bases; junction bases outside the gene matches: 3. The germline V gene encodes CDR1 MGHDK and CDR2 SYGVNS. In nucleotides, the CDR3 is TGTGCCAGCAGTGATAAGACAGGGGAGCAGTTCTTC. Encoded protein: CASSDKTGEQFF.

Points on this clonotype: The junction differs from germline at one of its ends, possibly a read error. V usage is TRBV7-7 and J usage is TRBJ2-4; tentative D call: TRBD1 (5 bases). This CDR3 has 13 residues. Germline CDR1 SSHAT, CDR2 FNYEAQ (reference sequence). The CDR3: CASSSPQGNIQYF. DNA for the CDR3: TGTGCTAGCAGCTCGCCCCAGGGAAACATTCAGTACTTC.

In this sample, this clonotype turned up many times. The genes are TRBV9 and TRBJ2-5, with 10 bases aligning to TRBD2. Per the germline V gene, CDR1 is SGDLS and CDR2 is YYNGEE. The CDR3 runs to 15 residues. Germline trimming cut 0 bases from V and 3 bases from J; bases unmatched to any gene: 2. The DNA for the CDR3 is TGTGCCAGCAGCGTAGATACTAGCGGGGAAGAGACCCAGTACTTC. Translated: CASSVDTSGEETQYF.

This clonotype was observed many times. This rearrangement joins TRBV7-9 to TRBJ2-7; D gene uncertain. The CDR3 runs to 14 residues. Germline V gene lookup returns CDR1 SEHNR and CDR2 FQNEAQ (reference sequence). Trimming took 4 bases from V and 0 from J, leaving 10 bases between them. The CDR3 here is CASSSPGPSYEQYF. CDR3 in DNA: TGTGCCAGCAGCTCCCCCGGCCCCTCCTACGAGCAGTACTTC.

The chain carries TRBV3-1 and TRBJ1-2, with D tentatively TRBD1 (5 bases). Per the germline V gene, CDR1 is LGHDT and CDR2 is YNNKEL (reference sequence). The CDR3 has 14 amino acids. V was cut by 4 bases and J by 2 bases, with 11 bases left in between. The CDR3 sequence is CASSLREGNYGYTF. The CDR3 DNA follows: TGTGCCAGCAGCCTTCGGGAGGGGAACTATGGCTACACCTTC.

This clonotype was counted many times. The chain recombines TRBV4-1 with TRBJ2-2; D not certain. The germline V gene has CDR1 MGHRA and CDR2 YSYEKL. The CDR3 covers 15 residues. The V end lost 1 base, the J end lost 0 bases, and 6 bases lay between the germline ends. The CDR3 protein is CASSQGSANTGELFF. The CDR3 DNA is TGCGCCAGCAGCCAAGGATCCGCGAACACCGGGGAGCTGTTTTTT.

J is TRBJ2-7 and V is TRBV9, with 8 bases lining up with TRBD2. This CDR3 contains 15 residues. CDR1 and CDR2 (germline): SGDLS, YYNGEE. V lost 3 bases, J lost 0 bases, and 5 bases stayed unmatched. CDR3 region: CASSGPGLGSYEQYF. The CDR3 nucleotides are TGTGCCAGCAGCGGACCGGGACTAGGCTCCTACGAGCAGTACTTC.

This clonotype was picked up many times. The junction differs from germline at one of its ends, possibly a read error. For the CDR3, the DNA is TGTGCTAGCAGTGAGAATGTCGGGGAGCTGTTTTTT. Its protein is CASSENVGELFF. The rearrangement links TRBV7-7 to TRBJ2-2; D remains unclear. This CDR3 comprises 12 residues. From germline, CDR1 is SSHAT and CDR2 FNYEAQ (reference sequence).

V and J are TRBV12-3 or TRBV12-4 and TRBJ1-4, with a tentative D call TRBD1 (6 bases). This CDR3 contains 15 residues. V was cut by 6 bases and J by 6 bases, with 17 bases left in between. Here the CDR3 DNA reads TGTGCCAGCAGCATCGGCAGGGGCTACCATGAAAAACTGTTTTTT. It codes for CASSIGRGYHEKLFF.

The rearrangement joins TRBV12-3 or TRBV12-4 to TRBJ2-5, with 13 bases aligning to TRBD2. The CDR3 is made up of 16 amino acids. J gave up 4 bases and V 5 bases, and 7 bases lay outside the gene matches. The CDR3 sequence: CASSPGTSGTLETQYF. For the CDR3, the DNA is TGTGCCAGCAGTCCCGGGACTAGCGGGACATTAGAGACCCAGTACTTC.

The genes are TRBV20-1 and TRBJ2-7; D tentatively reads TRBD1 or TRBD2 (5 bases each). V was clipped by 6 bases and J by 5 bases, with 20 bases between them. The CDR3 extends over 14 amino acids. From germline, CDR1 is DFQATT and CDR2 SNEGSKA (reference sequence). DNA for the CDR3: TGCAGTGCAGGGGACGGCACCAGTTCCCACGAGCAGTACTTC. It encodes CSAGDGTSSHEQYF.

This clonotype came up many times. DNA for the CDR3: TGCGCCAGCAGCCCGGGACTAGCGGGGGGGCGAGGCACAGATACGCAGTATTTT. It specifies CASSPGLAGGRGTDTQYF. The chain uses TRBV5-1 and TRBJ2-3; 16 bases are shared with TRBD2. This CDR3 has 18 amino acids. Per germline, CDR1 SGHRS and CDR2 YFSETQ. V shed 4 bases and J 1 base; nucleotides not matched to a gene: 6.

This chain uses TRBV29-1 with TRBJ2-2; D remains unclear. The V end lost 6 bases, the J end lost 3 bases, and 8 bases lay between the germline ends. The CDR3 sequence is 12 residues long. Germline-derived CDR1 and CDR2 are SQVTM and ANQGSEA. The DNA for the CDR3 is TGCAGCGTGAACAGACACACCGGGGAGCTGTTTTTT. Residues: CSVNRHTGELFF.

This clonotype showed up many times. The J gene is TRBJ2-7, the V gene TRBV7-8; D uncertain. Between the trimmed V and J ends, which lost 0 bases and 3 bases, there was a span of 21 bases. The V gene's germline CDR1 is SGHVS and CDR2 FQNEAQ. This CDR3 is 18 amino acids long. The CDR3 coding sequence is TGTGCCAGCAGCTTAGCGTCGTCCCCGGCGGAGATATACTACGAGCAGTACTTC. Amino acid sequence: CASSLASSPAEIYYEQYF.

The chain couples TRBV19 to TRBJ1-2; no clear D. Trimming pared 0 bases from V and 7 bases from J, leaving 9 bases between. Germline V lookup: CDR1 LNHDA, CDR2 SQIVND (reference sequence). CDR3 length: 13 residues. The CDR3 loop reads CASSIDSRTGYTF. The CDR3, as DNA: TGTGCCAGTAGTATAGACAGTCGAACTGGCTACACCTTC.

This clonotype was observed at least ten times. The chain uses TRBV6-2 or TRBV6-3 and TRBJ2-2; D remains ambiguous. This CDR3 region has 16 residues. Germline V gene data show CDR1 as MNHEY and CDR2 as SVGEGT. The germline V and J ends were trimmed by 2 bases and 3 bases, with 13 bases remaining between them. In DNA form, the CDR3 reads TGTGCCAGCAGTTACCGCAGAACCCCGGACACCGGGGAGCTGTTTTTT. As protein: CASSYRRTPDTGELFF.